The 23 T cell receptor beta chains listed next were all sequenced from one sample in a study of CD8 T cells in ankylosing spondylitis. TCRdb used MiXCR to reprocess the 5' RACE reads, holding one entry per CDR3 protein. The repertoire holds 200,000 or so distinct CDR3 sequences, 10% to 15% seen once, with approximately 9.9% in the top ten. The specimen was blood, either unsorted or a sorted T cell fraction (not recorded which). These receptor sequences come from a female donor with ankylosing spondylitis or in good health (not recorded which).

There are many counts of this clonotype. The V gene is TRBV7-2, the J gene TRBJ2-3, with 7 bases identical to TRBD2. Germline trimming cut 5 bases from V and 0 bases from J; bases unmatched to any gene: 11. This CDR3 is 17 amino acids long. Germline CDR1 and CDR2: SGHTA and FQGNSA. CDR3 sequence reads: CASSTRGGLVSTDTQYF. The CDR3 DNA reads as TGTGCCAGCAGCACCCGGGGCGGACTAGTAAGCACAGATACGCAGTATTTT.

The chain uses TRBV18 and TRBJ2-1, with 11 bases that match TRBD2. V trimming: 5 bases; J trimming: 8 bases; junction bases outside the gene matches: 11. Germline V gene sequence: CDR1 KGHSH, CDR2 LQKENI. The CDR3 has 16 residues. CDR3 nucleotides: TGTGCCAGCTCATCCCTGGCTAGCGGGAGGAGCGATGAGCAGTTCTTC. It translates to CASSSLASGRSDEQFF.

This sequence joins TRBV28 and TRBJ2-7, with D unresolved. CDR1 and CDR2 from the germline V gene are MDHEN and SYDVKM. This CDR3 is 15 amino acids long. V lost 7 bases to trimming and J lost 4 bases, with 20 bases between them. The CDR3 region is CASIAQTPVGYEQYF. The CDR3 bases are TGTGCCAGCATAGCACAGACTCCTGTTGGTTACGAGCAGTACTTC.

This clonotype was counted only a few times. The chain joins TRBV20-1 to TRBJ1-1; 11 nucleotides match TRBD1. V was pared by 4 bases and J by 4 bases, with 8 bases of the junction left unmatched. Germline V gene sequence: CDR1 DFQATT, CDR2 SNEGSKA (reference sequence). The CDR3 extends over 15 amino acids. CDR3 residues: CSATLWDRGGTEAFF. The CDR3 coding sequence is TGCAGTGCTACCCTATGGGACAGGGGGGGCACTGAAGCTTTCTTT.

This clonotype was seen repeatedly, ten times or more. V and J are TRBV12-3 or TRBV12-4 and TRBJ2-1; unclear D gene. Trimming pared 1 base from V and 6 bases from J, leaving 4 bases between. The CDR3 spans 12 residues. The CDR3 DNA follows: TGTGCCAGCAGTTTAGTCCTCAATGAGCAGTTCTTC. Translated, it gives CASSLVLNEQFF.

This clonotype was detected many times. V gene TRBV6-1 combines with J gene TRBJ2-2; 7 positions agree with TRBD2. This CDR3 has 17 residues. Germline lookup yields CDR1 MNHNS and CDR2 SASEGT. The ends lost 7 bases at V and 8 bases at J; junction bases unmatched: 19. For the CDR3, the DNA is TGTGCCAGCACTAAGGACCCAAGCGGGGCCTCCAGTGGGGAGCTGTTTTTT. This gives the protein CASTKDPSGASSGELFF.

This clonotype was picked up many times. The CDR3 sequence is CASSVEASGSLGGELFF. For the CDR3, the DNA is TGTGCCAGCAGCGTAGAAGCCAGCGGGAGTTTAGGCGGGGAGCTGTTTTTT. V gene TRBV9 combines with J gene TRBJ2-2, with TRBD2 identical over 8 bases. CDR1 and CDR2 (germline): SGDLS, YYNGEE. This CDR3 comprises 17 residues. V was pared by 0 bases and J by 7 bases, with 11 bases of the junction left unmatched.

This clonotype was observed many times. In DNA, the CDR3 is TGCGCCGGCCGGGACAGTCCTAGCACAGATACGCAGTATTTT. As protein: CAGRDSPSTDTQYF. The chain recombines TRBV5-1 with TRBJ2-3; 7 bases are shared with TRBD1. V lost 10 bases, J lost 0 bases, and 8 bases stayed unmatched. The CDR3 consists of 14 residues. CDR1 is SGHRS, CDR2 YFSETQ, per germline.

This clonotype was counted only a few times. The chain carries TRBV6-5 and TRBJ2-2; D not resolved. The CDR3 consists of 11 residues. Germline V lookup: CDR1 MNHEY, CDR2 SVGAGI. The V gene lost 5 bases and the J gene lost 5 bases, with 3 bases spanning the gap. CDR3 residues: CASSGTGELFF. DNA of the CDR3: TGTGCCAGCAGTGGGACCGGGGAGCTGTTTTTT.

This clonotype was observed many times. The chain links TRBV7-2 to TRBJ2-1; D ambiguous. The V and J ends lost 5 bases and 9 bases respectively, with 17 bases between them. The CDR3 runs to 14 residues. CDR1 SGHTA and CDR2 FQGNSA come from the germline V gene. The CDR3 sequence is CASSSRSRPGEQFF. The CDR3 coding sequence is TGTGCCAGCAGCAGTCGGTCCCGGCCCGGTGAGCAGTTCTTC.

This clonotype was counted once. Since a much larger clone is just one base distant, this may be a read error. This rearrangement joins TRBV15 to TRBJ1-1; D is possibly TRBD1 (6 bases). The CDR3 contains 14 residues. CDR1 is LNHNV, CDR2 YYDKDF, per germline (reference sequence). The CDR3 DNA sequence: TGTGACACCAGCAGAGGGGGAGTTAACACTGAAGCTTTCTTT. Amino acids: CDTSRGGVNTEAFF.

This clonotype was counted ten times or more. The rearrangement uses TRBV12-3 or TRBV12-4 and TRBJ1-5, with 9 bases that match TRBD1. J gave up 0 bases and V 5 bases, and 8 bases lay outside the gene matches. The length of the CDR3 is 17 residues. DNA for the CDR3: TGTGCCAGCAGTAGACAGGGGGGTGGGTATAGCAATCAGCCCCAGCATTTT. Translation: CASSRQGGGYSNQPQHF.

This clonotype was found many times. This rearrangement joins TRBV29-1 to TRBJ1-3; D may be TRBD1 (6 bases). CDR1 SQVTM and CDR2 ANQGSEA come from the germline V gene. This CDR3 has 14 residues. Trimming cost V 5 bases and J 2 bases, with 13 bases left between them. The CDR3 reads CSVTGTGTGNTIYF. CDR3 DNA sequence: TGCAGCGTTACAGGGACGGGGACTGGAAACACCATATATTTT.

This clonotype was counted ten times or more. This sequence joins TRBV20-1 and TRBJ2-1; 11 nucleotides align to TRBD2. The CDR3 extends over 15 amino acids. Germline CDR1 is DFQATT and CDR2 is SNEGSKA (reference sequence). Trimming at V came to 7 bases and at J to 5 bases, leaving 10 bases not matched to a gene. The CDR3 nucleotides are TGCAGTGTAGGTATAGCGGGAGGGCCACACAATGAGCAGTTCTTC. Its protein product is CSVGIAGGPHNEQFF.

This clonotype was detected many times. J is TRBJ2-1 and V is TRBV4-2, with a tentative D call TRBD1 (6 bases). Germline V gene data show CDR1 as LGHNA and CDR2 as YNFKEQ. V dropped 4 bases and J dropped 10 bases, with 8 bases sitting between them. This CDR3 region has 11 residues. The CDR3 DNA reads TGTGCCAGCAGCCTCGACAGGGAGCAGTTCTTC. It translates to CASSLDREQFF.

This clonotype was seen a few times. The rearrangement uses TRBV27 and TRBJ1-6; TRBD1 agrees at 7 bases. The CDR3 length is 16 residues. Trimming took 3 bases from V and 8 from J; bases not matched to a gene: 10. Germline V gives CDR1 MNHEY, CDR2 SMNVEV (reference sequence). Here the CDR3 reads CASSFGVSGGDSPLHF. DNA of the CDR3: TGTGCCAGCAGTTTTGGTGTCTCAGGGGGTGATTCACCCCTCCACTTT.

This clonotype was observed many times. The CDR3, as DNA: TGTGCCAGCAGCTCGAATGGATATGGCTACACCTTC. This encodes CASSSNGYGYTF. The chain joins TRBV7-2 to TRBJ1-2; D unresolved. Germline V gene lookup returns CDR1 SGHTA and CDR2 FQGNSA. The CDR3 spans 12 residues. With 4 bases removed from V and 5 bases from J, the gap between germline ends came to 8 bases. The entire variable domain, with the rest obtained from reference TRBV7-2 and TRBJ1-2, is as follows: GAGVSQSPSNKVTEKGKDVELRCDPISGHTALYWYRQSLGQGLEFLIYFQGNSAPDKSGLPSDRFSAERTGGSVSTLTIQRTQQEDSAVYLCASSSNGYGYTFGSGTRLTVV.

This clonotype was observed a handful of times. This chain links TRBV27 with TRBJ2-7; D gene ambiguous. The germline gives CDR1 MNHEY, CDR2 SMNVEV (reference sequence). CDR3 length equals 14 residues. The V end was cut by 4 bases, the J end by 0 bases, with 10 bases between. The CDR3 spells CASSSPLRSYEQYF. CDR3 DNA: TGTGCCAGCAGTTCTCCCCTTCGCTCCTACGAGCAGTACTTC.

The sample holds many counts of this clonotype. V is TRBV11-2 and J is TRBJ2-1; D may be TRBD1 (6 bases). Germline values: CDR1 SGHAT, CDR2 FQNNGV. CDR3 length equals 14 residues. V lost 5 bases and J lost 6, with 14 bases in between. The CDR3 region is CASSPPGVFNEQFF. In nucleotides, the CDR3 is TGTGCCAGCAGCCCACCAGGGGTATTCAATGAGCAGTTCTTC.

The J gene is TRBJ2-6, the V gene TRBV19, with 9 bases fitting TRBD1. CDR1 and CDR2 from the germline V gene are LNHDA and SQIVND (reference sequence). This CDR3 region has 18 residues. The V and J ends lost 4 bases and 0 bases, in that order; junction bases with no gene match: 7. The CDR3 region is CASSNVGQGPSGANVLTF. Here the CDR3 DNA reads TGTGCCAGTAGTAACGTGGGACAGGGCCCCTCTGGGGCCAACGTCCTGACTTTC.

This clonotype was detected many times. The junction differs from germline at one of its ends, possibly a read error. This sequence joins TRBV12-3 or TRBV12-4 and TRBJ2-5; D is possibly TRBD1 or TRBD2 (6 bases each). This CDR3 contains 13 residues. In nucleotides, the CDR3 is TGTGCCAGCAGATCGGGGGCGCAAGGGACCCAGTACTTC. Encoded protein: CASRSGAQGTQYF.

Many counts were recorded for this clonotype. This chain links TRBV28 with TRBJ2-3; D is unresolved. The V gene's germline CDR1 is MDHEN and CDR2 SYDVKM. Trimming shortened V by 6 bases and J by 6 bases, and 13 bases separated the two germline ends. This CDR3 has 13 residues. This CDR3 reads CASSPRPVDTQYF. Here the CDR3 DNA reads TGTGCCAGCAGCCCTCGGCCCGTGGATACGCAGTATTTT.

The chain joins TRBV20-1 to TRBJ1-5, with D possibly TRBD1 on 5 matching bases. This CDR3 region has 15 residues. CDR1 and CDR2 from the germline V gene are DFQATT and SNEGSKA (reference sequence). Trimming left V 2 bases short and J 1 base short, with 12 bases between. The CDR3 here is CSARLDGGSNQPQHF. The CDR3 nucleotides are TGCAGTGCTAGACTGGACGGGGGAAGCAATCAGCCCCAGCATTTT.